The T cell receptor (beta chain) described here comes from a study of CD8 T cells in Susac syndrome. General study results and limits: The number of individuals included in the study's TCR sequencing and HLA analysis was acknowledged as relatively small. In Susac syndrome, CD8+ expansion was highest in TEMRA and active disease.

TCR beta sequencing was performed on blood CD8+ and CD4+ T cells. Notes on this clonotype: What it recognizes is unknown.

After extraction with the RNeasy kit, roughly 0.5 to 1 ug of the RNA was reverse transcribed using random hexamers. In TCRdb, the immunoSEQ multiplex PCR reads were re-called with MiXCR into one record per CDR3 protein. The table records 100,000 to 150,000 distinct CDR3 sequences, around 94% of them present only once. Germline-derived CDR1 and CDR2 are MDHEN and SYDVKM. Between the trimmed V and J ends, which lost 3 bases and 8 bases, there was a span of 13 bases. The CDR3 loop spans 13 amino acids. The specimen sequenced was CD8+ T cells from PBMCs. V and J are TRBV28 and TRBJ1-2; tentatively, D is TRBD1 (6 bases). This sequence was found in a human donor with Susac syndrome. The CDR3 loop is CASSFSGAGGYTF. The CDR3 DNA follows: TGTGCCAGCAGTTTTTCAGGGGCTGGGGGCTACACCTTC.